Below, 21 T cell receptor beta chains from the same sample are listed, as sequenced in a study of cytomegalovirus exposure and HLA in healthy donors. Here immunoSEQ multiplex PCR was the method, and the copy in TCRdb shows in-frame clones only, minus some. The profile shows 260,000 or so clones, 90% of them singletons. The specimen was PBMCs. All receptors derive from a woman younger than 45 in good health and CMV-seronegative.

V usage is TRBV19 and J usage is TRBJ2-1, with D perhaps assigned TRBD1 or TRBD2 (6 bases each). Germline CDR1 LNHDA, CDR2 SQIVND (reference sequence). The length of the CDR3 is 16 residues. V was shortened by 1 base and J by 4 bases, with 14 bases between the two germline ends. CDR3 coding DNA: TGTGCCAGTAGTATAGGAGGGAAAGGGGGGTACAATGAGCAGTTCTTC. It codes for CASSIGGKGGYNEQFF.

The chain links TRBV7-9 to TRBJ1-2; 9 bases fit TRBD1. Looked up from germline, CDR1 is SEHNR and CDR2 is FQNEAQ (reference sequence). The V segment lost 5 bases and the J segment 5 bases; nucleotides outside the gene matches: 12. There are 16 residues in the CDR3. CDR3 in amino acids: CASSPSPTGGTYGYTF. As DNA, the CDR3 is TGTGCCAGCAGCCCAAGCCCGACAGGGGGGACGTATGGCTACACCTTC.

The rearrangement links TRBV5-6 to TRBJ2-7; D unresolved. CDR3 length: 14 residues. The V gene's germline CDR1 is SGHDT and CDR2 YYEEEE. Trimming shortened V by 0 bases and J by 0 bases, and 7 bases separated the two germline ends. In DNA, the CDR3 is TGTGCCAGCAGCTTGGAGTTAAGCTCCTACGAGCAGTACTTC. Amino acid sequence: CASSLELSSYEQYF. Based on the CDR3 plus reference TRBV5-6 and TRBJ2-7, the full variable domain is DAGVTQSPTHLIKTRGQQVTLRCSPKSGHDTVSWYQQALGQGPQFIFQYYEEEERQRGNFPDRFSGHQFPNYSSELNVNALLLGDSALYLCASSLELSSYEQYFGPGTRLTVT.

The genes are TRBV6-5 and TRBJ2-7; TRBD1 agrees at 7 bases. The CDR3 is 14 amino acids. The germline CDR1 and CDR2 sequences are MNHEY and SVGAGI. Trimming took 6 bases from V and 4 from J; bases not matched to a gene: 9. In DNA, the CDR3 is TGTGCCAGCAGCGGGACAGAAACCACTTACGAGCAGTACTTC. This gives the protein CASSGTETTYEQYF.

This chain uses TRBV18 with TRBJ2-5; D possibly corresponds to TRBD2 (5 bases). The V and J ends lost 1 base and 2 bases respectively, with 11 bases between them. The CDR3 runs 15 residues. Germline-derived CDR1 and CDR2 are KGHSH and LQKENI. CDR3 protein: CASSPLPGTQETQYF. The CDR3 DNA sequence: TGTGCCAGCTCACCACTGCCGGGAACTCAAGAGACCCAGTACTTC. Based on the CDR3 plus reference TRBV18 and TRBJ2-5, the full variable domain is NAGVMQNPRHLVRRRGQEARLRCSPMKGHSHVYWYRQLPEEGLKFMVYLQKENIIDESGMPKERFSAEFPKEGPSILRIQQVVRGDSAAYFCASSPLPGTQETQYFGPGTRLLVL.

The chain carries TRBV29-1 and TRBJ2-5; a possible D gene is TRBD2 (6 bases). The length of the CDR3 is 14 residues. CDR1 and CDR2 from the germline V gene are SQVTM and ANQGSEA. Trimming stripped 8 bases from V and 5 bases from J, with 21 bases between. For the CDR3, the DNA is TGCAGCTCAGGGAGGAACACGGGAAGGGAGACCCAGTACTTC. Its translation: CSSGRNTGRETQYF.

The CDR3 loop reads CASSPPGQGPYNEQFF. Written as DNA, the CDR3 is TGTGCCAGCAGCCCTCCGGGACAGGGACCCTACAATGAGCAGTTCTTC. V gene TRBV9 combines with J gene TRBJ2-1, with 9 bases fitting TRBD1. Per the germline V gene, CDR1 is SGDLS and CDR2 is YYNGEE. Trimming at V came to 4 bases and at J to 2 bases, leaving 7 bases not matched to a gene. This CDR3 has 16 amino acids.

The chain uses TRBV15 and TRBJ2-7, with 13 bases identical to TRBD2. The length of the CDR3 is 17 residues. V gave up 9 bases and J gave up 1 base; unmatched junction bases: 12. Germline V lookup: CDR1 LNHNV, CDR2 YYDKDF (reference sequence). DNA for the CDR3: TGTGCCACACGCGGACTAGCGGGAGTAGGGCTATCCTACGAGCAGTACTTC. It encodes CATRGLAGVGLSYEQYF.

This clone was seen only once. This chain joins TRBV6-5 and TRBJ2-2; TRBD1 is a possible D gene (6 bases). Germline V lookup: CDR1 MNHEY, CDR2 SVGAGI. This CDR3 is 15 amino acids long. Trimming removed 8 bases at V and 2 bases at J, with 15 bases between. The CDR3 coding sequence is TGTGCCAGCCGTAGAGGGGGTGCTAACACCGGGGAGCTGTTTTTT. Its protein product is CASRRGGANTGELFF.

This clone is a singleton in its sample. The rearrangement links TRBV2 to TRBJ2-3; D call uncertain. Germline values: CDR1 SNHLY, CDR2 FYNNEI. The CDR3 is made up of 14 amino acids. The V gene lost 4 bases and the J gene lost 4 bases, with 12 bases spanning the gap. The CDR3 here is CASSVLGFSDTQYF. Here the CDR3 DNA reads TGTGCCAGCAGTGTTCTAGGTTTCTCAGATACGCAGTATTTT.

V is TRBV27 and J is TRBJ2-7; D is undetermined. Germline CDR1 reads MNHEY; CDR2 reads SMNVEV (reference sequence). The length of the CDR3 is 15 residues. Deletions cut 0 bases from V and 0 bases from J, with 9 bases between. The CDR3 bases are TGTGCCAGCAGTTTATCTGACACATACTCCTACGAGCAGTACTTC. Amino acids: CASSLSDTYSYEQYF.

The chain has TRBV27 and TRBJ2-7; a weak D match, TRBD1 (5 bases). Germline CDR1 and CDR2: MNHEY and SMNVEV (reference sequence). The CDR3 covers 14 residues. V shed 2 bases and J shed 4 bases, with 12 bases lying between them. CDR3 nucleotide sequence: TGTGCCAGCAGTTTACAGGGCCCTGGATACGAGCAGTACTTC. Amino acids: CASSLQGPGYEQYF.

This clone came up once. The V gene is TRBV29-1, the J gene TRBJ2-3; 10 nucleotides agree with TRBD1. Germline V lookup: CDR1 SQVTM, CDR2 ANQGSEA. The CDR3 covers 17 residues. The V segment lost 4 bases and the J segment 2 bases; nucleotides outside the gene matches: 12. This CDR3 reads CSVAYPGQGIFTDTQYF. CDR3 nucleotides: TGCAGCGTTGCGTACCCGGGACAGGGGATTTTCACAGATACGCAGTATTTT.

The V call is TRBV7-3, the J call TRBJ2-2; TRBD1 matches 9 bases. V trimming: 0 bases; J trimming: 2 bases; junction bases outside the gene matches: 1. This CDR3 region has 16 residues. The V gene's germline CDR1 is SGHTA and CDR2 FQGTGA. The CDR3 sequence: CASSLTGQGNTGELFF. The CDR3 nucleotides read TGTGCCAGCAGCTTAACGGGACAGGGTAACACCGGGGAGCTGTTTTTT. The full variable domain, completed using reference TRBV7-3 and TRBJ2-2, is GAGVSQTPSNKVTEKGKYVELRCDPISGHTALYWYRQSLGQGPEFLIYFQGTGAADDSGLPNDRFFAVRPEGSVSTLKIQRTERGDSAVYLCASSLTGQGNTGELFFGEGSRLTVL.

The chain is built from TRBV6-5 and TRBJ2-1; maybe TRBD1 (6 bases). Trimming cost V 7 bases and J 2 bases, with 12 bases left between them. The CDR3 length is 14 residues. CDR1 and CDR2 from the germline V gene are MNHEY and SVGAGI. As DNA, the CDR3 is TGTGCCAGCACCCCAGGGGTTGCCTACAATGAGCAGTTCTTC. This codes for CASTPGVAYNEQFF.

J is TRBJ2-1 and V is TRBV29-1; 11 nucleotides align to TRBD2. The CDR3 has 11 amino acids. Germline V gives CDR1 SQVTM, CDR2 ANQGSEA. Trimming cost V 6 bases and J 10 bases; bases outside gene matches: 2. In DNA form, the CDR3 reads TGCAGCGTAGTAGCGGGAGGGGAGCAGTTCTTC. Translated, it gives CSVVAGGEQFF.

The gene calls are TRBV27 and TRBJ2-7, with TRBD2 matching over 12 bases. The ends lost 2 bases at V and 2 bases at J; junction bases unmatched: 4. This CDR3 has 16 residues. CDR1 and CDR2 from the germline V gene are MNHEY and SMNVEV (reference sequence). In DNA form, the CDR3 reads TGTGCCAGCAGTTTAGCCCTAGCGGGAGGGACCTACGAGCAGTACTTC. The encoded protein is CASSLALAGGTYEQYF.

The rearrangement links TRBV4-3 to TRBJ2-1, with 7 bases identical to TRBD1. This CDR3 region has 17 residues. Unmatched junction bases numbered 11, after V lost 1 base and J lost 5 bases. Germline V CDR1 and CDR2: LGHNA, YSLEER. CDR3 sequence (DNA): TGCGCCAGCAGCCAAGGTTATGGGACAGTGCCCGACAATGAGCAGTTCTTC. Its translation is CASSQGYGTVPDNEQFF.

Comments on this clone: The same CDR3 arises from other DNA sequences in this sample as well. The chain employs TRBV27 and TRBJ2-7; tentatively, D is TRBD1 or TRBD2 (5 bases each). CDR3 length equals 13 residues. Germline lookup yields CDR1 MNHEY and CDR2 SMNVEV (reference sequence). The germline V and J ends were trimmed by 3 bases and 4 bases, with 10 bases remaining between them. The CDR3 DNA sequence: TGTGCCAGCAGTTTGGGACCAGATTACGAGCAGTACTTC. As protein: CASSLGPDYEQYF.

The rearrangement joins TRBV4-3 to TRBJ2-7, with TRBD1 matching 9 bases. This CDR3 is built from 14 residues. V lost 2 bases, J lost 3 bases, and 2 bases stayed unmatched. Germline CDR1 LGHNA, CDR2 YSLEER. CDR3 coding DNA: TGCGCCAGCAGCCAACTGGGACAGGGCTACGAGCAGTACTTC. Translating it yields CASSQLGQGYEQYF.

V is TRBV28 and J is TRBJ2-7; 7 bases fit TRBD2. Germline V gene sequence: CDR1 MDHEN, CDR2 SYDVKM. V was pared by 3 bases and J by 4 bases, with 9 bases of the junction left unmatched. This CDR3 spans 15 amino acids. CDR3 nucleotides: TGTGCCAGCAGTTTCTTGTCTAGCGGACCTTACGAGCAGTACTTC. This encodes CASSFLSSGPYEQYF.